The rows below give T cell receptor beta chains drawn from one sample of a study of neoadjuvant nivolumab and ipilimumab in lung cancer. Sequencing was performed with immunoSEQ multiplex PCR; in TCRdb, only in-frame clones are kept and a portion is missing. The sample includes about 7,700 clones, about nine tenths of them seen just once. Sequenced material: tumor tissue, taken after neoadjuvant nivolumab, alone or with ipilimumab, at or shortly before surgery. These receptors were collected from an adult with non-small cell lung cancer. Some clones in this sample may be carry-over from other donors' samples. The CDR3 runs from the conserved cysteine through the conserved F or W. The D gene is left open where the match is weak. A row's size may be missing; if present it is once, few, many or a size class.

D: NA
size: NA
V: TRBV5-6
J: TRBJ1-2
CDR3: CASSSNYGYTF
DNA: TGTGCCAGCAGCTCTAACTATGGCTACACCTTC

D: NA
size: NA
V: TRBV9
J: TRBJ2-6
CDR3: CASSVATGSGANVLTF
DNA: TGTGCCAGCAGCGTAGCTACGGGCTCTGGGGCCAACGTCCTGACTTTC

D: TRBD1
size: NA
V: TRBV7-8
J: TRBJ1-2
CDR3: CASSPTGGASYGYTF
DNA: TGTGCCAGCAGCCCTACAGGGGGCGCGAGCTATGGCTACACCTTC

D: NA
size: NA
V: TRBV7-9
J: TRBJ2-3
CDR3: CASSLDVGVAADTQYF
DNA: TGTGCCAGCAGCTTAGATGTGGGTGTAGCAGCAGATACGCAGTATTTT

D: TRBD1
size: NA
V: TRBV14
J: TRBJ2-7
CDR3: CASSPWTGISYEQYF
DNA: TGTGCCAGCAGCCCCTGGACAGGGATCTCCTACGAGCAGTACTTC

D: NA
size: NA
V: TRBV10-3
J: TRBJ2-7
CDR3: CAISEDRAGGVQYF
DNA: TGTGCCATCAGCGAGGACAGGGCGGGAGGAGTGCAGTACTTC

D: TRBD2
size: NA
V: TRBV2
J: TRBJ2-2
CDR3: CASRELALNTGELFF
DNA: TGTGCCAGCAGGGAACTAGCGCTGAACACCGGGGAGCTGTTTTTT

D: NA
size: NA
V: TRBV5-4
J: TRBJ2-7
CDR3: CASSLAFRAYEQYF
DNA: TGTGCCAGCAGCTTGGCCTTCCGGGCCTACGAGCAGTACTTC

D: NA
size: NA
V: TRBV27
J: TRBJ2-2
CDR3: CASSLDRNTGELFF
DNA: TGTGCCAGCAGTTTAGACAGGAACACCGGGGAGCTGTTTTTT

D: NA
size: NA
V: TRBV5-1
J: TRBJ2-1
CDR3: CASSLGLLSSYNEQFF
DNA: TGCGCCAGCAGCTTGGGCCTCTTAAGCTCCTACAATGAGCAGTTCTTC

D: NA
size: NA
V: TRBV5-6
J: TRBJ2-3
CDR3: CASSLRDFTDTQYF
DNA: TGTGCCAGCAGCTTGCGAGACTTTACAGATACGCAGTATTTT

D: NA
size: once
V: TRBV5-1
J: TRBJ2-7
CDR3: CASRSGPGNLEQYF
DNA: TGCGCCAGCAGATCCGGACCCGGGAACCTCGAGCAGTACTTC

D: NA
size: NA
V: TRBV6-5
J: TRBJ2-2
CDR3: CASGSFSGELFF
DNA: TGTGCCAGCGGGAGCTTTTCCGGGGAGCTGTTTTTT

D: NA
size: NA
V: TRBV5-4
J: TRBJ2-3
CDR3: CASSLSTDTQYF
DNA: TGTGCCAGCAGCCTTAGCACAGATACGCAGTATTTT

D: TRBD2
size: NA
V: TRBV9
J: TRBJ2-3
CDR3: CASSPRTSGIFTDTQYF
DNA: TGTGCCAGCAGCCCCCGGACTAGCGGGATCTTCACAGATACGCAGTATTTT

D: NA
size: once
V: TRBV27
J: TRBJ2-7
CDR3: CASSLFPSREQYF
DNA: TGTGCCAGCAGTTTATTCCCCTCGCGAGAGCAGTACTTC

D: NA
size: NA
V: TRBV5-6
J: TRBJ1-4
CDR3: CASSLELGRGTNEKLFF
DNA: TGTGCCAGCAGCTTGGAATTGGGGCGGGGAACTAATGAAAAACTGTTTTTT

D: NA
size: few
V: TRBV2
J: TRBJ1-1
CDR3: CASSEPGGRTEAFF
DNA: TGTGCCAGCAGTGAACCTGGGGGCCGGACTGAAGCTTTCTTT

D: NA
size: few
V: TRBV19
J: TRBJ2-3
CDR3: CAISPTSGTDTQYF
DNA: TGTGCCATCTCCCCCACCTCGGGCACAGATACGCAGTATTTT

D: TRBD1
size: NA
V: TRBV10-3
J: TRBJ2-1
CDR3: CAISELGTAYNEQFF
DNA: TGTGCCATCAGTGAGCTTGGGACAGCCTACAATGAGCAGTTCTTC

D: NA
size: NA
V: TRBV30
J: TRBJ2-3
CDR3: CAWMDVTDTQYF
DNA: TGTGCCTGGATGGACGTTACAGATACGCAGTATTTT

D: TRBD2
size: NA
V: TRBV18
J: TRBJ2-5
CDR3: CASSLLGRAEETQYF
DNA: TGTGCCAGCTCACTCCTCGGGAGGGCCGAGGAGACCCAGTACTTC

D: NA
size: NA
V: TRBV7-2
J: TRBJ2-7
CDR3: CASSLDGTLGKARIYEQYF
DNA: TGTGCCAGCAGCTTAGATGGAACACTAGGCAAGGCGCGTATCTACGAGCAGTACTTC

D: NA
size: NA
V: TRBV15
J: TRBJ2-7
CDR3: CATSRGAESGAYEQYF
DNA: TGTGCCACCAGCAGAGGGGCGGAAAGCGGAGCGTACGAGCAGTACTTC

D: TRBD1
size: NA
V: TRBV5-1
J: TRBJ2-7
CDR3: CASSSDRGSYEQYF
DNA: TGCGCCAGCAGCTCCGACAGGGGGAGTTACGAGCAGTACTTC

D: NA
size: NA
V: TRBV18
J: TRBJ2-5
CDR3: CASSPISGQPLETQYF
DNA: TGTGCCAGCTCACCGATTAGCGGCCAGCCCTTGGAGACCCAGTACTTC

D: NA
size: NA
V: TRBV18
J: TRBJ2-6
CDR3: CASSPLIGANVLTF
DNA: TGTGCCAGCTCACCACTGATTGGGGCCAACGTCCTGACTTTC

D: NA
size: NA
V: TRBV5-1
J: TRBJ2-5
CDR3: CASSSQNRVEETQYF
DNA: TGCGCCAGCAGCTCACAAAACCGGGTAGAGGAGACCCAGTACTTC

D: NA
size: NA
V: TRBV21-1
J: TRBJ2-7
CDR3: CASRTRPSSYEQYF
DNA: TGTGCCAGCAGGACCCGTCCCAGCTCCTACGAGCAGTACTTC

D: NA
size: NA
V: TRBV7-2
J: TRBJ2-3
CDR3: CASSLESIPTDTQYF
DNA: TGTGCCAGCAGCTTAGAGTCGATACCCACAGATACGCAGTATTTT

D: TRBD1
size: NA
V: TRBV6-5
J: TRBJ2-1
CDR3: CASRQGTHNEQFF
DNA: TGTGCCAGCCGACAGGGGACCCACAATGAGCAGTTCTTC

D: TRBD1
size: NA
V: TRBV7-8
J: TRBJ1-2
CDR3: CASSLVLALDRVTKHRYGYTF
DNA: TGTGCCAGCAGCTTAGTACTTGCCCTTGACAGGGTTACAAAACATCGCTATGGCTACACCTTC

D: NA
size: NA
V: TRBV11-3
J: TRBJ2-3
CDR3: CASSLASGTDTQYF
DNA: TGTGCCAGCAGCTTAGCTAGCGGCACAGATACGCAGTATTTT

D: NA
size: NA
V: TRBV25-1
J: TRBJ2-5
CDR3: CASSEYGTQYF
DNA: TGTGCCAGCAGTGAATATGGGACCCAGTACTTC

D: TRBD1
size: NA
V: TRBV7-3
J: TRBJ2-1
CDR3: CASSSPGQHHNEQFF
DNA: TGTGCCAGCAGCTCGCCGGGACAGCACCACAATGAGCAGTTCTTC

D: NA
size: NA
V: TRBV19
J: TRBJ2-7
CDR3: CASSIVRRGYQQYF
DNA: TGTGCCAGTAGTATAGTCCGAAGGGGCTACCAACAGTACTTC

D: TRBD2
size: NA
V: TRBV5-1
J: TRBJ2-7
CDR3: CASSRFLAGGPNYEQYF
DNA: TGCGCCAGCAGTCGCTTTCTAGCGGGAGGCCCGAACTACGAGCAGTACTTC

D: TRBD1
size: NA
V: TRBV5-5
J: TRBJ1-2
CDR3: CASSWSPDRAGGYTF
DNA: TGTGCCAGCTCGTGGTCCCCGGACAGGGCAGGTGGCTACACCTTC

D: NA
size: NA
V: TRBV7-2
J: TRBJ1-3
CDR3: CASSGKRAGVDAGNTIYF
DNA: TGTGCCAGCAGCGGAAAACGGGCGGGGGTTGATGCTGGAAACACCATATATTTT

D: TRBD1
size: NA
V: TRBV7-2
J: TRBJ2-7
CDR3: CASSFSRRQTGEDRYEQYF
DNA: TGTGCCAGCAGCTTTAGCCGCCGCCAGACAGGGGAGGATAGATACGAGCAGTACTTC

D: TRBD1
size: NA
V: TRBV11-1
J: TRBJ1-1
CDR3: CASSGQENTEAFF
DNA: TGTGCCAGCAGCGGACAGGAGAACACTGAAGCTTTCTTT

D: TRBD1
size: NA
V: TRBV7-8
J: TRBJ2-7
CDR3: CASSLDGGRTGSYEQYF
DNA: TGTGCCAGCAGCTTAGACGGGGGCCGGACAGGGAGCTACGAGCAGTACTTC

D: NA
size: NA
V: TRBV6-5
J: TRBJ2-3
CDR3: CASRPRGDTQYF
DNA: TGTGCCAGCAGGCCACGGGGGGATACGCAGTATTTT

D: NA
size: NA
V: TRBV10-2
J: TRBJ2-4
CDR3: CASSAPDGTLAKNIQYF
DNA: TGCGCCAGCAGTGCCCCGGACGGTACACTAGCCAAAAACATTCAGTACTTC

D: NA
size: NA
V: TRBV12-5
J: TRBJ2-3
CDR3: CASQLYTFADTQYF
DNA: TGTGCTAGTCAACTTTACACCTTCGCGGATACGCAGTATTTT

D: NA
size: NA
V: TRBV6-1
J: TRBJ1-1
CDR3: CASVLGHVAAGEAFF
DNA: TGTGCCAGCGTCCTGGGGCATGTGGCAGCCGGTGAAGCTTTCTTT

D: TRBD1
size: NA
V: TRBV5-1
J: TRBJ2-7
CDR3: CASSPGTGGDEQYF
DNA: TGCGCCAGCAGCCCGGGGACAGGGGGTGACGAGCAGTACTTC

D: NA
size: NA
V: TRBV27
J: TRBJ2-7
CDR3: CASSLSFGRVTYEQYF
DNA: TGTGCCAGCAGTTTATCCTTCGGCAGGGTCACCTACGAGCAGTACTTC